Listed below are T cell receptor beta chains from one sample, sequenced in a study of cytomegalovirus exposure and HLA in healthy donors. Some clones are missing from TCRdb's copy, which holds only in-frame ones; the method was immunoSEQ multiplex PCR. Of 140,000 or so clones listed, over 75% were seen once; the top ten hold 2.5% to 3%. The sample comprised PBMCs. These receptors were collected from a woman aged 30 to 39 in good health and CMV-seronegative. The CDR3 runs from the conserved cysteine through the conserved F or W. The D gene is left open where the match is weak. The size entry is marked missing in some rows and otherwise reads once, few, many or a size class.

CDR3 length	D gene	J gene	clone size	V gene	CDR3 protein	CDR3 DNA
16	NA	TRBJ2-6	NA	TRBV19	CASSGGPPRGANVLTF	TGTGCCAGTAGCGGGGGGCCTCCTCGGGGGGCCAACGTCCTGACTTTC
16	NA	TRBJ2-3	NA	TRBV7-3	CASSLMGGASTDTQYF	TGTGCCAGCAGCTTAATGGGGGGGGCTAGCACAGATACGCAGTATTTT
13	NA	TRBJ2-7	NA	TRBV10-2	CATSPSFYYEQYF	TGCGCCACCTCCCCCTCTTTTTACTACGAGCAGTACTTC
16	TRBD1	TRBJ1-4	NA	TRBV6-1	CASSETGQAYNEKLFF	TGTGCCAGCAGTGAAACTGGACAGGCATATAATGAAAAACTGTTTTTT
14	NA	TRBJ2-7	NA	TRBV27	CASSLSGASYEQYF	TGTGCCAGCAGTTTATCAGGGGCCTCCTACGAGCAGTACTTC
12	NA	TRBJ2-7	NA	TRBV18	CASSPRAKEQYF	TGTGCCAGCTCACCACGGGCGAAGGAGCAGTACTTC
14	NA	TRBJ1-1	NA	TRBV2	CASSPRDFATEAFF	TGTGCCAGCAGTCCGCGGGACTTCGCCACTGAAGCTTTCTTT
15	TRBD2	TRBJ2-3	NA	TRBV6-4	CASSDSSGGTDTQYF	TGTGCCAGCAGTGACTCTAGCGGGGGCACAGATACGCAGTATTTT
11	NA	TRBJ2-5	NA	TRBV5-4	CASSLQETQYF	TGTGCCAGCAGCCTCCAAGAGACCCAGTACTTC
14	TRBD1	TRBJ2-7	NA	TRBV19	CASSHGQGVYEQYF	TGTGCCAGTAGTCACGGACAGGGGGTCTACGAGCAGTACTTC
14	NA	TRBJ2-5	NA	TRBV27	CASSPGSWRETQYF	TGTGCCAGCAGTCCAGGGTCTTGGAGAGAGACCCAGTACTTC
15	NA	TRBJ2-1	NA	TRBV5-6	CASSFDAGADNEQFF	TGTGCCAGCAGCTTTGACGCGGGGGCCGACAATGAGCAGTTCTTC
15	TRBD1	TRBJ1-2	NA	TRBV6-1	CASSPSGTGVYGYTF	TGTGCCAGCAGTCCGTCCGGGACAGGGGTATATGGCTACACCTTC
15	NA	TRBJ2-1	NA	TRBV6-5	CASSDSGLSYNEQFF	TGTGCCAGCAGTGACTCGGGACTTTCCTACAATGAGCAGTTCTTC
18	TRBD2	TRBJ2-2	NA	TRBV11-2	CASSLVFAGGANTGELFF	TGTGCCAGCAGCTTAGTATTTGCGGGGGGTGCGAACACCGGGGAGCTGTTTTTT
14	NA	TRBJ1-1	NA	TRBV7-9	CASSLNPTNTEAFF	TGTGCCAGCAGCTTAAACCCTACGAACACTGAAGCTTTCTTT
15	NA	TRBJ2-1	NA	TRBV7-2	CASSLAGRGYNEQFF	TGTGCCAGCAGCTTAGCTGGCAGGGGTTACAATGAGCAGTTCTTC
14	NA	TRBJ2-3	NA	TRBV6-1	CASCRRGGADTQYF	TGTGCCAGCTGTCGTAGGGGGGGCGCAGATACGCAGTATTTT
15	NA	TRBJ2-2	once	TRBV7-6	CASSLDFGNTGELFF	TGTGCCAGCAGCTTAGACTTCGGGAACACCGGGGAGCTGTTTTTT